This entry is about one T cell receptor beta chain. The antigen remains unidentified. The data stem from a study of vaccination effects on CD4 cells after COVID-19. Study-wide points: Clones arising from infection and from vaccination showed marked clonal contraction late after vaccination.

Trimming stripped 2 bases from V and 7 bases from J, with 12 bases between. Germline CDR1 SGHKS, CDR2 YYEKEE (reference sequence). This CDR3 is 13 amino acids long. Ahead of sequencing, the ViraFEST assay grew antigen-specific CD4+ T cells using viral peptide pools. A roughly 11-day culture period preceded the isolation of CD4+ T cells. All study participants received two doses of BNT162b2 or mRNA-1273 vaccine. In culture with approximately 9.5 IU/ml IL-2 and around 10 ug/ml peptides, PBMC were grown at two million per well. IL-2 medium supplanted half the medium on days 3 and 7. Generated by immunoSEQ multiplex PCR, the TCRdb table keeps only in-frame clones and is missing some. The sample shows around 30,000 clones, over 55% of them seen only once.

The chain is built from TRBV5-5 and TRBJ1-2, with D possibly TRBD1 on 5 matching bases. The clonotype originates from a human donor who received a COVID-19 vaccine. The sample in question was CD4+ T cells from PBMCs cultured with SARS-CoV-2 spike peptides, obtained after COVID-19 vaccination. This chain's CDR3 is CASSFEGWSGYTF. The CDR3 DNA is TGTGCCAGCAGCTTTGAGGGGTGGAGTGGCTACACCTTC.